The present T cell receptor (beta chain) was sequenced within a study of blood T cell repertoires in COVID-19. About the research overall: COVID-19 samples from acute and convalescent phases originated in the United States, Italy and Spain. The cDNA or gDNA used as material had been derived from T cells, B-cell-depleted T cells, or PBMCs.

Study processing details: Amplifying reference gene primers gave estimates of nucleated cell counts. Sequencing used immunoSEQ multiplex PCR; TCRdb keeps in-frame clones, though not all of them. The DNA gave D and trimming, while V, J and clone size come from that table. The sample holds some 80,000 clones, 75% to 90% seen once. In germline, CDR1 is MGHRA, CDR2 YSYEKL. CDR3 length: 16 amino acids. Trimming stripped 4 bases from V and 5 bases from J, with 20 bases between. What was sequenced was peripheral blood. This sequence was found in a human donor in a cohort sampled during active COVID-19. The chain links TRBV4-1 to TRBJ1-1, with D tentatively TRBD1 (5 bases). In DNA form, the CDR3 reads TGCGCCAGCAGCCCCTACGGGCGGGACGGGTGGACTGAAGCTTTCTTT. Its translation: CASSPYGRDGWTEAFF.